The TCR beta chain described here comes from a study of cytomegalovirus exposure and HLA in healthy donors. Study-level background: In an early release, HLA-typed donors contributed about 80 million unique TCR sequences.

CDR3 size: 13 residues. V dropped 3 bases and J dropped 6; count of bases not matched to a gene: 7. CDR1 is GTSNPN and CDR2 is SVGIG in the germline V gene (reference sequence). Amplification used 60 Vbeta primers and 13 Jbeta primers. In the source study's methods: Roughly 11 million of the about 80 million unique TCR beta chains counted in a later analysis were shared. Clones were read by immunoSEQ multiplex PCR, and TCRdb kept only the in-frame ones, dropping some. D and trimming come from the DNA, and the V and J calls and clone size come from that table. Here the sample spans 200,000 to 250,000 clones, around 83% being singletons.

The TCR sequence derives from a girl aged 10 to 17 in good health and CMV-seronegative. The chain joins TRBV30 to TRBJ1-2; 7 bases line up with TRBD1. Sequencing was carried out using PBMCs. Here the CDR3 reads CAWSSTGRDGYTF. The DNA of the CDR3 is TGTGCCTGGAGCTCGACAGGGCGGGATGGCTACACCTTC.